One and the same sample provided the 15 T cell receptor beta chains below, sequenced in a study of type 1 regulatory T cells. TCRdb reprocessed the reads with MiXCR, giving one entry per CDR3 protein. Among more than 60,000 distinct CDR3 sequences, 55% to 65% were seen once, and the ten largest hold less than 2%. Antigens for these TCRs are unknown. Material: cultured non-Tr1 T cells, either the whole culture or a sorted T cell fraction (not recorded which). Receptors originate from a human donor in good health.

The rearrangement uses TRBV5-1 and TRBJ1-1, with D uncertain. V was pared by 3 bases and J by 4 bases, with 13 bases between. The CDR3 runs 14 residues. Germline V gene sequence: CDR1 SGHRS, CDR2 YFSETQ. In nucleotides, the CDR3 is TGCGCCAGCAGCTCGAGGACCTTGAGCACTGAAGCTTTCTTT. Its protein product is CASSSRTLSTEAFF.

The V and J genes are TRBV27 and TRBJ2-1; 8 positions match TRBD1. CDR1 is MNHEY, CDR2 SMNVEV, per germline (reference sequence). CDR3 length: 12 amino acids. J gave up 7 bases and V 4 bases, and 0 bases lay outside the gene matches. In DNA, the CDR3 is TGTGCCAGCAGTTGGACAGGGAATGAGCAGTTCTTC. Its translation: CASSWTGNEQFF.

V usage is TRBV2 and J usage is TRBJ2-2; 7 nucleotides agree with TRBD2. This CDR3 contains 15 residues. Germline CDR1 SNHLY, CDR2 FYNNEI. V was clipped by 4 bases and J by 3 bases; unmatched bases: 5. The DNA for the CDR3 is TGTGCCAGCAGTGGGGAGGGTTCGGACACCGGGGAGCTGTTTTTT. Amino acids: CASSGEGSDTGELFF.

V and J are TRBV20-1 and TRBJ2-2; TRBD1 is a possible D gene (5 bases). Per the germline V gene, CDR1 is DFQATT and CDR2 is SNEGSKA (reference sequence). This CDR3 spans 16 amino acids. Trimming left V 3 bases short and J 5 bases short, with 19 bases between. As DNA, the CDR3 is TGCAGTGCTAGTCATAATGGGGCAGTCGGGACCGGGGAGCTGTTTTTT. This encodes CSASHNGAVGTGELFF.

This clonotype is a singleton in its sample. The rearrangement joins TRBV27 to TRBJ1-5; D gene unclear. In germline, CDR1 is MNHEY, CDR2 SMNVEV (reference sequence). The CDR3 has 15 residues. Trimming pared 6 bases from V and 3 bases from J, leaving 15 bases between. CDR3 region: CASRASGRLNQPQHF. The CDR3 DNA is TGTGCCAGCAGAGCTAGCGGCAGACTCAATCAGCCCCAGCATTTT.

This clonotype has a handful of counts. The chain uses TRBV20-1 and TRBJ1-6, with a tentative D call TRBD1 (5 bases). The CDR3 has 13 amino acids. The V end lost 4 bases, the J end lost 12 bases, and 16 bases lay between the germline ends. Germline values: CDR1 DFQATT, CDR2 SNEGSKA (reference sequence). The CDR3 protein is CSAKTQAIQPLHF. In nucleotides, the CDR3 is TGCAGTGCTAAAACACAGGCTATTCAACCCCTCCACTTT.

This chain links TRBV20-1 with TRBJ1-2; D uncertain. The CDR3 covers 9 residues. Germline values: CDR1 DFQATT, CDR2 SNEGSKA (reference sequence). Trimming took off 5 bases at V and 8 bases at J, with 6 bases between the two ends. The CDR3 spells CSAGGGYTF. CDR3 coding DNA: TGCAGTGCTGGAGGCGGCTACACCTTC.

The chain couples TRBV5-1 to TRBJ2-1, with no clear D. This CDR3 has 13 residues. Germline CDR1 and CDR2: SGHRS and YFSETQ. Deletions cut 4 bases from V and 7 bases from J, with 12 bases between. The CDR3 DNA reads TGCGCCAGCAGCATCGACGTGGTAAATGAGCAGTTCTTC. It encodes CASSIDVVNEQFF.

This clonotype was seen just once. J is TRBJ2-1 and V is TRBV7-3; TRBD2 matches at 10 bases. The V gene end was trimmed by 1 base and the J gene end by 9 bases; junction bases not matched to a gene: 6. The CDR3 extends over 15 amino acids. Germline CDR1 reads SGHTA; CDR2 reads FQGTGA. CDR3 sequence: CASSLRLAGAREQFF. In DNA, the CDR3 is TGTGCCAGCAGCTTAAGGCTAGCGGGAGCCCGTGAGCAGTTCTTC. The whole variable domain, filled in from reference TRBV7-3 and TRBJ2-1, reads GAGVSQTPSNKVTEKGKYVELRCDPISGHTALYWYRQSLGQGPEFLIYFQGTGAADDSGLPNDRFFAVRPEGSVSTLKIQRTERGDSAVYLCASSLRLAGAREQFFGPGTRLTVL.

This clonotype was detected only once. This rearrangement joins TRBV6-2 or TRBV6-3 to TRBJ1-5; D unclear. The CDR3 is 12 residues long. Germline CDR1 and CDR2: MNHEY and SVGEGT. V was pared by 6 bases and J by 5 bases, with 8 bases between. CDR3 loop: CASRVGDQPQHF. As DNA, the CDR3 is TGTGCCAGCAGGGTCGGAGATCAGCCCCAGCATTTT.

The chain joins TRBV5-4 to TRBJ1-4, with D maybe TRBD1 (5 bases). CDR1 is SGHNT and CDR2 is YYREEE in the germline V gene (reference sequence). This CDR3 comprises 15 residues. With 5 bases removed from V and 0 bases from J, the gap between germline ends came to 11 bases. The CDR3 DNA is TGTGCCAGCAGTCTCGACAGCACAACTAATGAAAAACTGTTTTTT. Protein sequence: CASSLDSTTNEKLFF. Together with reference TRBV5-4 and TRBJ1-4, the CDR3 gives the full variable domain: ETGVTQSPTHLIKTRGQQVTLRCSSQSGHNTVSWYQQALGQGPQFIFQYYREEENGRGNFPPRFSGLQFPNYSSELNVNALELDDSALYLCASSLDSTTNEKLFFGSGTQLSVL.

This clonotype was observed a single time. The chain has TRBV19 and TRBJ1-1, with D unresolved. CDR3 length: 13 residues. Per germline, CDR1 LNHDA and CDR2 SQIVND (reference sequence). Trimming left V 3 bases short and J 14 bases short, with 19 bases between. CDR3 loop: CASSIRFVTQRFF. The CDR3 DNA sequence: TGTGCCAGTAGTATTCGTTTCGTGACCCAACGCTTCTTT. Full variable domain (outside the CDR3, taken from reference TRBV19 and TRBJ1-1): DGGITQSPKYLFRKEGQNVTLSCEQNLNHDAMYWYRQDPGQGLRLIYYSQIVNDFQKGDIAEGYSVSREKKESFPLTVTSAQKNPTAFYLCASSIRFVTQRFFGQGTRLTVV.

This clonotype came up a few times. The chain has TRBV5-1 and TRBJ2-1; 16 bases align to TRBD2. The germline CDR1 and CDR2 sequences are SGHRS and YFSETQ. The CDR3 has 16 residues. V lost 4 bases and J lost 6; bases outside the gene matches: 4. Written as DNA, the CDR3 is TGCGCCAGCAGCCTTGGGACTAGCGGGAGGGTCAATGAGCAGTTCTTC. As protein: CASSLGTSGRVNEQFF.

This rearrangement joins TRBV2 to TRBJ2-3; possibly TRBD1 for D (5 bases). The CDR3 is made up of 15 amino acids. Germline CDR1 and CDR2: SNHLY and FYNNEI. Deletions cut 7 bases from V and 1 base from J, with 15 bases between. CDR3 loop: CASTPRDWGTDTQYF. CDR3 DNA sequence: TGTGCCAGCACCCCCAGGGATTGGGGCACAGATACGCAGTATTTT.

This clonotype was counted between two and nine times. The CDR3 loop reads CASSQVLPGPNTGELFF. DNA for the CDR3: TGCGCCAGCAGCCAAGTATTGCCAGGGCCGAACACCGGGGAGCTGTTTTTT. The chain employs TRBV4-3 and TRBJ2-2, with D maybe TRBD1 (5 bases). Germline V lookup: CDR1 LGHNA, CDR2 YSLEER. The CDR3 sequence is 17 residues long. Trimming left V 1 base short and J 0 bases short, with 12 bases between.